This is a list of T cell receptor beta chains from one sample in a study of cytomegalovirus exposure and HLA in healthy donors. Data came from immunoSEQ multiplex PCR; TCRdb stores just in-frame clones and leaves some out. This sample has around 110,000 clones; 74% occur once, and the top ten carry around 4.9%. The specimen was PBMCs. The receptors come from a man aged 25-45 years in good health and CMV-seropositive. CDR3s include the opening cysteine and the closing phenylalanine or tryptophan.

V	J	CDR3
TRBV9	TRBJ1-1	CASSPSFEGNTEAFF
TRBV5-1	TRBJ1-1	CASSPGQEYEAFF
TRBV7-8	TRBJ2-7	CASSLSGGQGSYEQYF
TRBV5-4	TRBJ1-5	CASSPDKSQPQHF
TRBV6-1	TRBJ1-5	CASRQTPFGPQHF
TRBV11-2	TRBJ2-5	CASSLDNGGPQYF
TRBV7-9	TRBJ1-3	CASSGSPAGAGNTIYF
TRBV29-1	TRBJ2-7	CSVESQGSNEQYF
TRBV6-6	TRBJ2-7	CASRPRRTGFGEQYF
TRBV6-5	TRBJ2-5	CASSHRTGAGTQYF
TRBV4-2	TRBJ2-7	CASSVRGGHGREQYF
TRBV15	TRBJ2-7	CATSRDGALGYEQYF